This is a list of T cell receptor beta chains from one sample in a study of T cell responses to AZD1222 COVID-19 vaccine. Data came from immunoSEQ multiplex PCR; TCRdb stores just in-frame clones and leaves some out. The repertoire has some 83,000 clones, 70% to 90% of them found once; the top ten carry more than 5%. This specimen consisted of peripheral blood, obtained 28 days after the second AZD1222 dose. The receptor source for this set is an adult who received the AZD1222 COVID-19 vaccine. The CDR3 runs from the conserved cysteine through the conserved F or W.

v_gene,CDR3aa
TRBV18,CASSLEDRETNYGYTF
TRBV5-5,CASSLLRGPYGYTF
TRBV7-9,CASSQSGVQPQHF
TRBV11-3,CASSLLEQMQQYF
TRBV7-9,CASSYPRGGNTEAFF
TRBV19,CASSIPYSNQPQHF
TRBV24-1,CATSEPGTGDEKLFF
TRBV7-3,CASSLTQTNPEAFF
TRBV15,CATSDGSETQYF
TRBV15,CATSINPSGQGLYEQYF
TRBV5-6,CASSLRGGRAGSNQPQHF
TRBV14,CASSQTRRPSGGVYNEQFF
TRBV5-6,CASSPMDREYGYTF
TRBV5-4,CASSLNTEAFF
TRBV28,CASSEGSGVDEQYF
TRBV11-2,CASSLGDSQAGSRNQPQHF
TRBV30,CAWSKDRGLLLSSTDTQYF
TRBV5-5,CASSYRGATKNIQYF
TRBV18,CASSDTDRFTEAFF
TRBV2,CASNRDSSYNEQFF